This T cell receptor delta chain stems from a study of gamma-delta T cells after stem cell transplantation. Trimming shortened V by 4 bases and J by 0 bases, and 27 bases separated the two germline ends. There are 18 residues in the CDR3. From germline, CDR1 is TVYSNPD and CDR2 GDNSRS (reference sequence). TCRdb reprocessed the RT-PCR reads through CATT. The table shows around 2,600 delta-chain clones, with 20% to 25% occurring only once. The source of this sequence is a human donor. It is not recorded whose cells these are; they may come from a transplant donor. Material: gamma-delta T cells. V is TRDV3 and J is TRDJ1, with D possibly matching TRDD3 (6 bases). In DNA, the CDR3 is TGTGCCTCCCAATATCCTGATAACGGGGGAATGTACACCGATAAACTCATCTTT. Its translation is CASQYPDNGGMYTDKLIF.